Listed below are T cell receptor beta chains from one sample, sequenced in a study of T cells in Graves' hyperthyroidism and ophthalmopathy. TCRdb re-called the multiplex PCR reads through MiXCR, storing one row per CDR3 protein. Among some 560,000 distinct CDR3 sequences, around 16% were seen once, and the ten largest hold under 8%. Sequenced: blood. These TCRs come from a woman in her twenties or thirties with Graves' hyperthyroidism. Each CDR3 is given with its conserved first and last residue.

J	V	CDR3
TRBJ2-7	TRBV28	CASRPPDDYEQYF
TRBJ1-4	TRBV6-6	CASSYSGRAEKLFF
TRBJ1-1	TRBV29-1	CSVEDRRAGRAFF
TRBJ2-2	TRBV7-3	CASSLQGGNGELFF
TRBJ2-3	TRBV7-9	CASSAGTVAGTDTQYF
TRBJ2-7	TRBV7-2	CASSLGLAPYYEQYF
TRBJ2-1	TRBV2	CASPRTSGRWDEQFF
TRBJ1-5	TRBV6-6	CASSYLGTDNQPQHF
TRBJ2-3	TRBV7-9	CASRLSGTSGSSDTQYF
TRBJ2-1	TRBV12-5	CASGVGAGGNSYNEQFF
TRBJ1-2	TRBV6-2/TRBV6-3	CASSYSSVSNYGHTF
TRBJ2-1	TRBV6-1	CASRAAGGEYNEQFF
TRBJ1-4	TRBV27	CASSSMVANEKLFF
TRBJ2-5	TRBV3-1	CASSLRLAQETQYF
TRBJ2-3	TRBV11-2	CASSKTSQGVITDTQYF
TRBJ2-7	TRBV28	CASSPTGGSSYEQCF
TRBJ1-2	TRBV7-9	CASSVGRDYGYTF
TRBJ2-2	TRBV27	CASRTGPLTGELFF
TRBJ2-7	TRBV20-1	CSAIRWQGRVSYEQYF
TRBJ2-2	TRBV7-2	CASRLYANTGELFF
TRBJ1-2	TRBV15	CATSSRRSYGYTF
TRBJ2-2	TRBV20-1	CSAERGRLAGEPFF
TRBJ2-4	TRBV30	CAGGSGGLTKNIQYF
TRBJ2-1	TRBV7-3	CASSHSGLADYNEQFF
TRBJ2-3	TRBV19	CASKRTGIGNPTRGTDTQYF
TRBJ2-2	TRBV12-3/TRBV12-4	CASSLLAGRWNTGELFF
TRBJ2-6	TRBV20-1	CSAREPGLAVGSGANVLTF
TRBJ1-2	TRBV27	CASSFLQGFGYTF
TRBJ2-1	TRBV20-1	CSAYQGGSYNEQFF
TRBJ2-3	TRBV2	CASLLASTDTQYF
TRBJ2-1	TRBV6-1	CASSDLVGEQFF
TRBJ2-5	TRBV28	CASSLPAGGGETQYF
TRBJ1-1	TRBV6-2/TRBV6-3	CASSYRMVNTEAFF
TRBJ2-1	TRBV6-2/TRBV6-3	CASRGGAGAGGYNEQFF
TRBJ2-7	TRBV7-2	CASTTGNNEQYF
TRBJ2-1	TRBV10-3	CATSSGHEQFF